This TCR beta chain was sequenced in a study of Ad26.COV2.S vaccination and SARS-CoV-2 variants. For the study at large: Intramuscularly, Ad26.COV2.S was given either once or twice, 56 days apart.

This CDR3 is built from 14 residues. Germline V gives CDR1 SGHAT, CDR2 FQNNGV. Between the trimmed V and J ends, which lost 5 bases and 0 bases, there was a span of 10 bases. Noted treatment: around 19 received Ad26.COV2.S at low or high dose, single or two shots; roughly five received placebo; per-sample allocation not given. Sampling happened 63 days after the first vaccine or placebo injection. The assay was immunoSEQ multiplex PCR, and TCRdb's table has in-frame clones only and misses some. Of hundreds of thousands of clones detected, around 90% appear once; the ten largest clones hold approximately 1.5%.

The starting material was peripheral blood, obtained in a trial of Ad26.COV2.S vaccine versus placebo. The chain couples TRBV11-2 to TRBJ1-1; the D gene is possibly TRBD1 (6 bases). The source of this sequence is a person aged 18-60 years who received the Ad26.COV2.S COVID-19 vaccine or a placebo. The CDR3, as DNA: TGTGCCAGCAGCATACAGGGCTTGAACACTGAAGCTTTCTTT. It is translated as CASSIQGLNTEAFF. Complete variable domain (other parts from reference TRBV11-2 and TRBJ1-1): EAGVAQSPRYKIIEKRQSVAFWCNPISGHATLYWYQQILGQGPKLLIQFQNNGVVDDSQLPKDRFSAERLKGVDSTLKIQPAKLEDSAVYLCASSIQGLNTEAFFGQGTRLTVV.